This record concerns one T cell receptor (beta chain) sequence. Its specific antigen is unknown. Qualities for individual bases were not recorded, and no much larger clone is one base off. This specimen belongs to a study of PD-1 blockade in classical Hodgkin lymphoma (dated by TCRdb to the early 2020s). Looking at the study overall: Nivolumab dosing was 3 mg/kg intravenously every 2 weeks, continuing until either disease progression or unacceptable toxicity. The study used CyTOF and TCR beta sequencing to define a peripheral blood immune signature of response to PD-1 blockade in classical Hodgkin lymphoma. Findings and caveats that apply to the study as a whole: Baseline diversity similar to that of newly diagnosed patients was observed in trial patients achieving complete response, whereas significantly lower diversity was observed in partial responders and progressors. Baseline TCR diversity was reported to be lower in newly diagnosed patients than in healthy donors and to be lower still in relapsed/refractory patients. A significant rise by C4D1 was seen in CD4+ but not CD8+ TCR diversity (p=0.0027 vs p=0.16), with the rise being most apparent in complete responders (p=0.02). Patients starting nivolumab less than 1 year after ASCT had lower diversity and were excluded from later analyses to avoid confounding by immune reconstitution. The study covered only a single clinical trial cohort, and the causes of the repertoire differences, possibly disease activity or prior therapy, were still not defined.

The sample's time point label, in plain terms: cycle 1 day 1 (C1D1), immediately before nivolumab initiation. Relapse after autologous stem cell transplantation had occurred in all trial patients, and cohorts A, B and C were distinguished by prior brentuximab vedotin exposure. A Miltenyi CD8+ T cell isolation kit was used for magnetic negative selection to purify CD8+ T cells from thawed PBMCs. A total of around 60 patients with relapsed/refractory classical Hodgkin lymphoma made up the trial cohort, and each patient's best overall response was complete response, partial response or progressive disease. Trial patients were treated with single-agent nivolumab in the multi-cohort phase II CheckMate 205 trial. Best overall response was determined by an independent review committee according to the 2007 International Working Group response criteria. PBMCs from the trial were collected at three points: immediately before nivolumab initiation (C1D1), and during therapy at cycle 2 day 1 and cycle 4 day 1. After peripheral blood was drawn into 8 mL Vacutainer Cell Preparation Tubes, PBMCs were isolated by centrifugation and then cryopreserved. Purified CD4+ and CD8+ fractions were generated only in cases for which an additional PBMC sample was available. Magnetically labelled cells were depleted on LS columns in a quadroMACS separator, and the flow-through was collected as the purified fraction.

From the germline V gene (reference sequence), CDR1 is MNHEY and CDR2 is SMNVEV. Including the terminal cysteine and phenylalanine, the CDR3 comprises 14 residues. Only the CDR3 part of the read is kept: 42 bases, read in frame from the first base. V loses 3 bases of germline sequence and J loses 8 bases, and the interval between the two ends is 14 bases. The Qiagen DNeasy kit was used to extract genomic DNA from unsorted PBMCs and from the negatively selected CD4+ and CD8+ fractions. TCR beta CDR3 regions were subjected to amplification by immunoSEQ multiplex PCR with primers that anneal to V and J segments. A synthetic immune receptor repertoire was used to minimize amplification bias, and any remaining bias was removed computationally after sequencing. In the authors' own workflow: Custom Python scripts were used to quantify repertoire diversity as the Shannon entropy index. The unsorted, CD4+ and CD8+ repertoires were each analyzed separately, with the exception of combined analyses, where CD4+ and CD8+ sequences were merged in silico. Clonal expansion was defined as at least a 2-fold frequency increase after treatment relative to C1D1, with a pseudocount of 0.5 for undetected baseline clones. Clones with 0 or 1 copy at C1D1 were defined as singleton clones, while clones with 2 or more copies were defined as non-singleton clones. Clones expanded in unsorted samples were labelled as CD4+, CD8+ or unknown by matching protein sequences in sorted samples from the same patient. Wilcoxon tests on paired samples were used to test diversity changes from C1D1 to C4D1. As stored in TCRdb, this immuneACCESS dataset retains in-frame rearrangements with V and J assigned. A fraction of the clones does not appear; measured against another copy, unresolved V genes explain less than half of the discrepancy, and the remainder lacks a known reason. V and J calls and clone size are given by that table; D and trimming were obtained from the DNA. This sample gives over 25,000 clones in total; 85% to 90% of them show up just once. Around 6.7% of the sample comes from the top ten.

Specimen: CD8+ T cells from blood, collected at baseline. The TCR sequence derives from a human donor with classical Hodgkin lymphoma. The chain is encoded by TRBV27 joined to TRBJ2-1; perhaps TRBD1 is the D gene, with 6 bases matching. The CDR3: CASSFRDIIHEQFF. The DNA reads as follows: TGTGCCAGCAGTTTCCGGGACATCATCCATGAGCAGTTCTTC.